The 24 T cell receptor beta chains below come from one sample, sequenced in a study of blood T cell repertoires in COVID-19. Using immunoSEQ multiplex PCR, the repertoire was profiled, and TCRdb retains in-frame clones only, with some absent. The data show about 80,000 clones, roughly 86% seen once. Specimen: peripheral blood. The receptors derive from a man in his 70s with acute or convalescent COVID-19.

The V gene is TRBV15, the J gene TRBJ2-7; 9 bases agree with TRBD1. CDR1 LNHNV and CDR2 YYDKDF come from the germline V gene (reference sequence). The CDR3 consists of 16 residues. With 1 base clipped from V and 3 bases from J, the junction kept 7 bases outside the gene matches. The CDR3 loop reads CATSRGSGTGIYEQYF. In DNA, the CDR3 is TGTGCCACCAGCAGAGGATCCGGGACAGGGATCTACGAGCAGTACTTC.

The chain couples TRBV7-9 to TRBJ2-4, with D unresolved. This CDR3 comprises 12 residues. The germline gives CDR1 SEHNR, CDR2 FQNEAQ (reference sequence). Trimming removed 4 bases at V and 6 bases at J, with 7 bases between. The CDR3 nucleotides are TGTGCCAGCAGCTCTCTCCTAAACATTCAGTACTTC. It encodes CASSSLLNIQYF.

The chain recombines TRBV5-8 with TRBJ1-3; 7 nucleotides agree with TRBD1. Trimming took 2 bases from V and 1 from J; bases not matched to a gene: 6. The CDR3 extends over 16 amino acids. Germline assignment: CDR1 SGHTS and CDR2 YDEGEE. The CDR3 coding sequence is TGTGCCAGCAGCTTCCACAGGGGTCTTTCTGGAAACACCATATATTTT. It translates to CASSFHRGLSGNTIYF.

The V gene is TRBV7-2, the J gene TRBJ2-7; D unclear. Germline V gene lookup returns CDR1 SGHTA and CDR2 FQGNSA. This CDR3 is 11 amino acids long. Trimming removed 5 bases at V and 5 bases at J, with 7 bases between. CDR3 sequence: CASSAADEQYF. The CDR3 bases are TGTGCCAGCAGCGCGGCGGACGAGCAGTACTTC.

The chain uses TRBV14 and TRBJ1-5; D remains unclear. CDR1 and CDR2 (germline): SGHDN, FVKESK. The CDR3 is 13 amino acids. V gave up 3 bases and J gave up 2 bases, with 5 bases separating them. This chain's CDR3 is CASSQAGNQPQHF. CDR3 nucleotide sequence: TGTGCCAGCAGCCAGGCGGGCAATCAGCCCCAGCATTTT.

This clone has just one count. Different DNA sequences within this sample yield the same CDR3. This chain joins TRBV3-1 (or the pseudogene TRBV3-2) and TRBJ2-7; no clear D gene. Between the trimmed V and J ends, which lost 4 bases and 1 base, there was a span of 11 bases. The germline V gene encodes CDR1 LGHDT and CDR2 YNNKEL (reference sequence). The CDR3 is 14 amino acids. CDR3 DNA sequence: TGTGCCAGCAGCCCGCGGCGGCAATCCTACGAGCAGTACTTC. It specifies CASSPRRQSYEQYF.

This chain joins TRBV24-1 and TRBJ2-1; TRBD1 agrees at 9 bases. Germline values: CDR1 KGHDR, CDR2 SFDVKD. The CDR3 extends over 15 amino acids. The junction had 8 bases not matched to a gene; V was cut back by 8 bases and J by 4 bases. The CDR3 sequence is CATNPGQGGYNEQFF. The CDR3 DNA reads TGTGCCACCAACCCGGGACAGGGTGGGTACAATGAGCAGTTCTTC.

V gene TRBV5-1 combines with J gene TRBJ2-1, with 9 bases aligning to TRBD1. The J segment lost 9 bases and the V segment lost 0 bases, leaving 10 bases of the junction unmatched. Per the germline V gene, CDR1 is SGHRS and CDR2 is YFSETQ. The CDR3 is made up of 16 amino acids. This CDR3 is CASSLGDRETVGEQFF. DNA of the CDR3: TGCGCCAGCAGCTTGGGGGACAGGGAGACCGTCGGTGAGCAGTTCTTC.

This chain connects TRBV9 to TRBJ2-5, with TRBD2 identical over 7 bases. The ends lost 4 bases at V and 5 bases at J; junction bases unmatched: 8. Germline assignment: CDR1 SGDLS and CDR2 YYNGEE. This CDR3 is built from 14 residues. The CDR3 is CASSSEVGGETQYF. As DNA, the CDR3 is TGTGCCAGCAGCTCAGAGGTGGGGGGGGAGACCCAGTACTTC.

This clone was observed a single time. The chain employs TRBV7-6 and TRBJ2-1; 13 bases fit TRBD2. The CDR3 contains 15 residues. Trimming cost V 3 bases and J 8 bases; bases outside gene matches: 4. Germline V CDR1 and CDR2: SGHVS, FNYEAQ. The CDR3 DNA is TGTGCCAGCAGCTTCGGACTAGCGGGAGCCTATGAGCAGTTCTTC. Its protein is CASSFGLAGAYEQFF.

This clone was found a few times. The genes are TRBV11-1 and TRBJ1-1; no definite D call. The CDR3 sequence is 13 residues long. The germline V and J ends were trimmed by 3 bases and 2 bases, with 7 bases remaining between them. Per the germline V gene, CDR1 is SGHAT and CDR2 is FQDESV (reference sequence). The CDR3 is CASSFQENTEAFF. The DNA for the CDR3 is TGTGCCAGCAGCTTTCAGGAAAACACTGAAGCTTTCTTT.

This chain connects TRBV29-1 to TRBJ2-4, with 7 nucleotides matching TRBD2. Germline V gene sequence: CDR1 SQVTM, CDR2 ANQGSEA. The CDR3 runs 17 residues. V shed 0 bases, J shed 3 bases, and the junction held 11 bases outside the gene matches. The CDR3 loop is CSVEERGLRDGKNIQYF. As DNA, the CDR3 is TGCAGCGTTGAAGAGCGGGGGTTGCGGGACGGCAAAAACATTCAGTACTTC.

V gene TRBV6-4 combines with J gene TRBJ1-1; D uncertain. The germline CDR1 and CDR2 sequences are MRHNA and SNTAGT. V lost 6 bases, J lost 6 bases, and 8 bases lay in between. This CDR3 has 11 amino acids. The CDR3 is CASRFIAEAFF. DNA of the CDR3: TGTGCCAGCAGGTTTATTGCTGAAGCTTTCTTT.

This clone showed up just once. The rearrangement joins TRBV5-6 to TRBJ1-2; D is perhaps TRBD1 (6 bases). This CDR3 is 15 amino acids long. V was cut by 3 bases and J by 4 bases, with 16 bases left in between. In germline, CDR1 is SGHDT, CDR2 YYEEEE. CDR3 sequence (DNA): TGTGCCAGCAGCTCCAGGGGTACTCCGCCCTATGGCTACACCTTC. It encodes CASSSRGTPPYGYTF. Drawing the rest from reference TRBV5-6 and TRBJ1-2, the complete variable domain is DAGVTQSPTHLIKTRGQQVTLRCSPKSGHDTVSWYQQALGQGPQFIFQYYEEEERQRGNFPDRFSGHQFPNYSSELNVNALLLGDSALYLCASSSRGTPPYGYTFGSGTRLTVV.

This clone was detected a few times. This rearrangement joins TRBV18 to TRBJ1-5, with D uncertain. The V end lost 3 bases, the J end lost 5 bases, and 8 bases lay between the germline ends. Germline values: CDR1 KGHSH, CDR2 LQKENI. This CDR3 has 13 amino acids. CDR3: CASSPASDQPQHF. In DNA form, the CDR3 reads TGTGCCAGCTCACCGGCCAGTGATCAGCCCCAGCATTTT.

V is TRBV27 and J is TRBJ2-3; D possibly corresponds to TRBD1 (8 bases). With 5 bases removed from V and 7 bases from J, the gap between germline ends came to 22 bases. The CDR3 spans 16 residues. Germline V lookup: CDR1 MNHEY, CDR2 SMNVEV (reference sequence). The CDR3 spells CASSAQGGQGGNTQYF. The CDR3 DNA reads TGTGCCAGCAGTGCACAGGGGGGCCAGGGGGGGAATACGCAGTATTTT.

This sequence joins TRBV18 and TRBJ2-7; TRBD1 aligns across 9 bases. V lost 5 bases, J lost 5 bases, and 7 bases stayed unmatched. The CDR3 sequence is 14 residues long. The germline V gene encodes CDR1 KGHSH and CDR2 LQKENI. CDR3 sequence reads: CASSSGTGFNEQYF. The CDR3 DNA reads TGTGCCAGCTCATCCGGGACAGGGTTCAACGAGCAGTACTTC. The full variable domain, in which reference TRBV18 and TRBJ2-7 provide the parts outside the CDR3, is NAGVMQNPRHLVRRRGQEARLRCSPMKGHSHVYWYRQLPEEGLKFMVYLQKENIIDESGMPKERFSAEFPKEGPSILRIQQVVRGDSAAYFCASSSGTGFNEQYFGPGTRLTVT.

The chain joins TRBV4-3 to TRBJ2-5, with D possibly being TRBD1 (6 bases). This CDR3 region has 14 residues. Deletions cut 4 bases from V and 3 bases from J, with 12 bases between. CDR1 LGHNA and CDR2 YSLEER come from the germline V gene. Written as DNA, the CDR3 is TGCGCCAGCAGCCGAATGACAGGAGAAGAGACCCAGTACTTC. Amino acids: CASSRMTGEETQYF.

The count of this clone is one. This chain joins TRBV5-4 and TRBJ1-5; D unresolved. Trimming shortened V by 0 bases and J by 5 bases, and 9 bases separated the two germline ends. The CDR3 contains 14 residues. The germline V gene has CDR1 SGHNT and CDR2 YYREEE (reference sequence). This chain's CDR3 is CASSLEPDHQPQHF. The CDR3 nucleotides read TGTGCCAGCAGCTTGGAACCAGATCATCAGCCCCAGCATTTT.

The V call is TRBV28, the J call TRBJ2-2; possible D gene TRBD2, 5 bases. Trimming took 4 bases from V and 0 from J, leaving 15 bases between them. This CDR3 has 17 residues. From germline, CDR1 is MDHEN and CDR2 SYDVKM. The CDR3 nucleotides read TGTGCCAGCAGTTCCTCACTAGGACTTACGAACACCGGGGAGCTGTTTTTT. Its translation: CASSSSLGLTNTGELFF.

This clone appeared a single time. V and J are TRBV28 and TRBJ1-1; D is perhaps TRBD1 (6 bases). CDR3 length equals 12 residues. From germline, CDR1 is MDHEN and CDR2 SYDVKM. Between the trimmed V and J ends, which lost 2 bases and 11 bases, there was a span of 12 bases. Written as DNA, the CDR3 is TGTGCCAGCAGTTTAGGGGGCCTAGGTGCTTTCTTT. Its translation: CASSLGGLGAFF. Full variable domain (remainder filled in from reference TRBV28 and TRBJ1-1): DVKVTQSSRYLVKRTGEKVFLECVQDMDHENMFWYRQDPGLGLRLIYFSYDVKMKEKGDIPEGYSVSREKKERFSLILESASTNQTSMYLCASSLGGLGAFFGQGTRLTVV.

V is TRBV19 and J is TRBJ1-3, with unresolved D. The ends were cut back, 2 bases at V and 0 bases at J, with 14 bases in the middle. The CDR3 extends over 17 amino acids. Germline CDR1 reads LNHDA; CDR2 reads SQIVND (reference sequence). For the CDR3, the DNA is TGTGCCAGTAGTATATCTAGCCGGACCCTCTCTGGAAACACCATATATTTT. It yields the protein CASSISSRTLSGNTIYF. Variable domain in full (rest from reference TRBV19 and TRBJ1-3): DGGITQSPKYLFRKEGQNVTLSCEQNLNHDAMYWYRQDPGQGLRLIYYSQIVNDFQKGDIAEGYSVSREKKESFPLTVTSAQKNPTAFYLCASSISSRTLSGNTIYFGEGSWLTVV.

This rearrangement joins TRBV24-1 to TRBJ2-7, with D unresolved. The CDR3 extends over 13 amino acids. Germline CDR1 is KGHDR and CDR2 is SFDVKD. Trimming stripped 6 bases from V and 7 bases from J, with 15 bases between. CDR3 nucleotide sequence: TGTGCCACCAGTCGGGTTCCGGGTGGGGAGCAGTACTTC. It is translated as CATSRVPGGEQYF.

The chain joins TRBV7-2 to TRBJ1-5, with D uncertain. V lost 1 base to trimming and J lost 8 bases, with 9 bases between them. Germline CDR1 and CDR2: SGHTA and FQGNSA. The CDR3 has 13 residues. As DNA, the CDR3 is TGTGCCAGCAGCTTAGGGGCCAGAGAGCCCCAGCATTTT. It specifies CASSLGAREPQHF.